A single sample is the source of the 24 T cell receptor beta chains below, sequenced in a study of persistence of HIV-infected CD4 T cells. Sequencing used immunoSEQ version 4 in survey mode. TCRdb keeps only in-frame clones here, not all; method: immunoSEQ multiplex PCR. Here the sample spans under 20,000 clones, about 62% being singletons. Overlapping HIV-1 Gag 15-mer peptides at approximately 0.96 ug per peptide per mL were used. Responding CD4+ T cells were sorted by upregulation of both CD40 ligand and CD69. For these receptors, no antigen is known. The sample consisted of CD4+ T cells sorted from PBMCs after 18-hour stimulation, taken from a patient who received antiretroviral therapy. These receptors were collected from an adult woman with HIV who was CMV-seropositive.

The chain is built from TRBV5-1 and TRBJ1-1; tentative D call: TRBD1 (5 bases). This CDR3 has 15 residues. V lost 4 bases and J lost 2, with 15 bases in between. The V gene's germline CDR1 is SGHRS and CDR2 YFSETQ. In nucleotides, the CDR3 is TGCGCCAGCAGCGCGGGACTTAGTGTTAACACTGAAGCTTTCTTT. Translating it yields CASSAGLSVNTEAFF.

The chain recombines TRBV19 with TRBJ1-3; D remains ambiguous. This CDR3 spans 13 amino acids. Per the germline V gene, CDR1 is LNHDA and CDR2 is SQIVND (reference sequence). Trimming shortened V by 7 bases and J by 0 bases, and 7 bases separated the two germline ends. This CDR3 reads CASTRNSGNTIYF. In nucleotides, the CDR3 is TGTGCCAGTACCCGGAACTCTGGAAACACCATATATTTT. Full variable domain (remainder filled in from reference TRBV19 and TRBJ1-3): DGGITQSPKYLFRKEGQNVTLSCEQNLNHDAMYWYRQDPGQGLRLIYYSQIVNDFQKGDIAEGYSVSREKKESFPLTVTSAQKNPTAFYLCASTRNSGNTIYFGEGSWLTVV.

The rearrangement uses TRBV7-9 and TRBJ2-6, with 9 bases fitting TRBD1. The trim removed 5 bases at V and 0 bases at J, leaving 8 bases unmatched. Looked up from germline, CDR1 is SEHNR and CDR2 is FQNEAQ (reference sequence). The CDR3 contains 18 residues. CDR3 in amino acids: CASSPQGQGFSGANVLTF. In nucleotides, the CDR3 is TGTGCCAGCAGCCCCCAAGGACAGGGGTTCTCTGGGGCCAACGTCCTGACTTTC.

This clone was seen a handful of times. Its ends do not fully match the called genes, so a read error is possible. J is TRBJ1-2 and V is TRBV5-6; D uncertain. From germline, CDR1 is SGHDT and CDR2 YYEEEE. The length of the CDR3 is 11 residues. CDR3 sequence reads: CASSLNTAVVF. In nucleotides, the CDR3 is TGTGCCAGCAGCTTGAATACAGCTGTCGTCTTC.

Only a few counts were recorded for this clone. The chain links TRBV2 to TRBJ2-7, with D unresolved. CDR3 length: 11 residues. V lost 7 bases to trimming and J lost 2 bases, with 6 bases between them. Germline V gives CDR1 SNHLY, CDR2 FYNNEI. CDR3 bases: TGTGCCAGCACCGTAGCCTACGAGCAGTACGTC. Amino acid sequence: CASTVAYEQYV.

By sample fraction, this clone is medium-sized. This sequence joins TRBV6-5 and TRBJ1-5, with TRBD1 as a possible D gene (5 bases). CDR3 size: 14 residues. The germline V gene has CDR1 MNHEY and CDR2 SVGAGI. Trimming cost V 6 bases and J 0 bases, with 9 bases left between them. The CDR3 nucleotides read TGTGCCAGCAGAGACAGTTTTAGCAATCAGCCCCAGCATTTT. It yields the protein CASRDSFSNQPQHF.

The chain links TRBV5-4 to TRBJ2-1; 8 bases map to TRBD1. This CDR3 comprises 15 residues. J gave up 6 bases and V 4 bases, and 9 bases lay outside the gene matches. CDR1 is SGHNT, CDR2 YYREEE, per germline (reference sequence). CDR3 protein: CASSAGLQGGNEQFF. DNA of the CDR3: TGTGCCAGCAGCGCGGGATTACAGGGGGGCAATGAGCAGTTCTTC. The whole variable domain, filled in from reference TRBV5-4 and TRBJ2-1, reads ETGVTQSPTHLIKTRGQQVTLRCSSQSGHNTVSWYQQALGQGPQFIFQYYREEENGRGNFPPRFSGLQFPNYSSELNVNALELDDSALYLCASSAGLQGGNEQFFGPGTRLTVL.

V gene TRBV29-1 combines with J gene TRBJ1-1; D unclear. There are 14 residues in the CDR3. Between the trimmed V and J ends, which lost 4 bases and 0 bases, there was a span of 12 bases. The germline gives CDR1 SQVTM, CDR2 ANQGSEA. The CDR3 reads CSVGKAAVNTEAFF. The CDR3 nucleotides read TGCAGCGTTGGGAAAGCGGCAGTGAACACTGAAGCTTTCTTT.

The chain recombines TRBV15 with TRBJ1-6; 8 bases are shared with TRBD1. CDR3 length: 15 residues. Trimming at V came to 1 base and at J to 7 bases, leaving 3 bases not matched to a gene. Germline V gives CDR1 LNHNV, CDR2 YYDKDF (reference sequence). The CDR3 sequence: CATSRGRQGNSPLHF. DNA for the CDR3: TGTGCCACCAGCAGAGGTAGACAGGGGAATTCACCCCTCCACTTT. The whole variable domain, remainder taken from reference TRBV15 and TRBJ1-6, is DAMVIQNPRYQVTQFGKPVTLSCSQTLNHNVMYWYQQKSSQAPKLLFHYYDKDFNNEADTPDNFQSRRPNTSFCFLDIRSPGLGDTAMYLCATSRGRQGNSPLHFGNGTRLTVT.

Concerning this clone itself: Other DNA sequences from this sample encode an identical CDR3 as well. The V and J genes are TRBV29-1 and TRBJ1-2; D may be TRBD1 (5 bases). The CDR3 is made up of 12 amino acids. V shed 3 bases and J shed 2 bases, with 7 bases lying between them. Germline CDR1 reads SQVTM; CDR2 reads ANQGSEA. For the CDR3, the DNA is TGCAGCGTTGAGCCAGGGAACTATGGCTACACCTTC. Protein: CSVEPGNYGYTF.

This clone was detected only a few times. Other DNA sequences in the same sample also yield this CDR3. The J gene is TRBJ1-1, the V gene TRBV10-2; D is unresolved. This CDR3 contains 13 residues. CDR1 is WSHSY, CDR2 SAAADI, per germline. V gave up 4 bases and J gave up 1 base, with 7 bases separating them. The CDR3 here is CASSGGPNTEAFF. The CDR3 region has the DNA TGCGCCAGCAGTGGAGGGCCGAACACTGAAGCTTTCTTT.

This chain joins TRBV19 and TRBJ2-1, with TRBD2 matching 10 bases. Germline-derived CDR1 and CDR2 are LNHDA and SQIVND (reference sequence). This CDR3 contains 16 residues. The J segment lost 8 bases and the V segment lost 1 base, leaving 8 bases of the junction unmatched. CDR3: CASSIGGASGGHEQFF. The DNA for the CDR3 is TGTGCCAGTAGTATAGGCGGTGCTAGCGGGGGTCATGAGCAGTTCTTC.

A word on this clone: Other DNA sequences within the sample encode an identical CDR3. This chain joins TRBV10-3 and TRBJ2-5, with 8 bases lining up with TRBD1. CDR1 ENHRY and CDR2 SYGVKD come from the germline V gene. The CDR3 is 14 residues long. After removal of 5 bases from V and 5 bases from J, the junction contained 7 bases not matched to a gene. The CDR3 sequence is CAISPGGAGETQYF. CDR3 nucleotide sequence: TGTGCCATCAGTCCAGGGGGCGCCGGGGAGACCCAGTACTTC.

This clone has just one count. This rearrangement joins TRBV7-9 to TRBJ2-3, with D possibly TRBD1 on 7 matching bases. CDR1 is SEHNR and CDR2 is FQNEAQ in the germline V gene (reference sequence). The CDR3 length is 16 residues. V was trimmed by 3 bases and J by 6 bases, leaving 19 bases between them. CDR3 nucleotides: TGTGCCAGCAGCTTTATCACGCTGGAGGGGGCGGATACGCAGTATTTT. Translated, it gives CASSFITLEGADTQYF.

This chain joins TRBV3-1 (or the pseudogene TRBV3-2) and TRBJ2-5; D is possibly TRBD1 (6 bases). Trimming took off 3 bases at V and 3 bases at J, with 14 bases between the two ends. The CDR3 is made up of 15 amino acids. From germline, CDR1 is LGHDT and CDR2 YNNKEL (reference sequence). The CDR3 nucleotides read TGTGCCAGCAGCCAGACCGGGACACCGAAAGAGACCCAGTACTTC. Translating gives CASSQTGTPKETQYF.

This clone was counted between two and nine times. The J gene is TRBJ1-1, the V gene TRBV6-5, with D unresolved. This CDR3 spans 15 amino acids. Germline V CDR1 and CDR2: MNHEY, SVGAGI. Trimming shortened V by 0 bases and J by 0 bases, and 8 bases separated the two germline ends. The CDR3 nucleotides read TGTGCCAGCAGTTACTCGCAGTTCATGAACACTGAAGCTTTCTTT. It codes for CASSYSQFMNTEAFF.

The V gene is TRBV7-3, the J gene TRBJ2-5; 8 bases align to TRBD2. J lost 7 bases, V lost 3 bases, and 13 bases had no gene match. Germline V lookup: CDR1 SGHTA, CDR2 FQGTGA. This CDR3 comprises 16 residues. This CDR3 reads CASSFMAGGPGGTQYF. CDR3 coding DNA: TGTGCCAGCAGCTTCATGGCGGGGGGCCCAGGTGGGACCCAGTACTTC. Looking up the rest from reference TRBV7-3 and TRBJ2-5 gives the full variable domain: GAGVSQTPSNKVTEKGKYVELRCDPISGHTALYWYRQSLGQGPEFLIYFQGTGAADDSGLPNDRFFAVRPEGSVSTLKIQRTERGDSAVYLCASSFMAGGPGGTQYFGPGTRLLVL.

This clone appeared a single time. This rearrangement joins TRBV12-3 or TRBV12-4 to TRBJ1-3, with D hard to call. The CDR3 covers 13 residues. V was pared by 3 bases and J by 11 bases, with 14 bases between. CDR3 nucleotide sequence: TGTGCCAGCAGTTTGGCCCCTGCGTTCGCCATATATTTT. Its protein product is CASSLAPAFAIYF.

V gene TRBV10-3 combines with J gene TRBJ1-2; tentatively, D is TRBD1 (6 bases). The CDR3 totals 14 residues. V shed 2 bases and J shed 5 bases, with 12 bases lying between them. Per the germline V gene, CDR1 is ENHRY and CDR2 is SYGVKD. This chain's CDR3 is CAISEGGGEYGYTF. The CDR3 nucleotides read TGTGCCATCAGTGAGGGAGGGGGGGAATATGGCTACACCTTC.

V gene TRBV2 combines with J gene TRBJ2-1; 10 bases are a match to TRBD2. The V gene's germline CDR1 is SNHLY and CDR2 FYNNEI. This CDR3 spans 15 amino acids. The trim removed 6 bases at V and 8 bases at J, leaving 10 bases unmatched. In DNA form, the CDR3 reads TGTGCCAGCAGGGCTCCGGGACTAGCGTTTTATGAGCAGTTCTTC. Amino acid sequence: CASRAPGLAFYEQFF.

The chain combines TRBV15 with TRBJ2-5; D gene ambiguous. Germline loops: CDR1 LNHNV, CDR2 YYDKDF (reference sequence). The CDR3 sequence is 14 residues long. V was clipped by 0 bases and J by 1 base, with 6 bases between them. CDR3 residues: CATSRDLGQETQYF. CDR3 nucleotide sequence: TGTGCCACCAGCAGAGATTTGGGCCAAGAGACCCAGTACTTC.

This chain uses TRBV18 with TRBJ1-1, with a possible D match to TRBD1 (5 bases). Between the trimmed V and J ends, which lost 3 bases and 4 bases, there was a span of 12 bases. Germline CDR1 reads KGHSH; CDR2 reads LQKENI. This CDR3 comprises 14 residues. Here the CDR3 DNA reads TGTGCCAGCTCACCCCCCCCCGGGGGCACTGAAGCTTTCTTT. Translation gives CASSPPPGGTEAFF.

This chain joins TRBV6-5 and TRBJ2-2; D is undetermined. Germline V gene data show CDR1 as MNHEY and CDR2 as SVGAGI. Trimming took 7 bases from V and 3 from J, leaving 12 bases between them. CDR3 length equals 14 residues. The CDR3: CASTVLTDTGELFF. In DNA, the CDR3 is TGTGCCAGCACGGTCTTAACGGACACCGGGGAGCTGTTTTTT.

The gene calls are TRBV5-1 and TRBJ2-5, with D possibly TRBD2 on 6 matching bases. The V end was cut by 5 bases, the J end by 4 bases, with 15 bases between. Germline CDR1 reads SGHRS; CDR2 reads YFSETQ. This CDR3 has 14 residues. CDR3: CASSSLLAPETQYF. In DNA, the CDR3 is TGCGCCAGCAGTTCGTTACTAGCCCCAGAGACCCAGTACTTC.